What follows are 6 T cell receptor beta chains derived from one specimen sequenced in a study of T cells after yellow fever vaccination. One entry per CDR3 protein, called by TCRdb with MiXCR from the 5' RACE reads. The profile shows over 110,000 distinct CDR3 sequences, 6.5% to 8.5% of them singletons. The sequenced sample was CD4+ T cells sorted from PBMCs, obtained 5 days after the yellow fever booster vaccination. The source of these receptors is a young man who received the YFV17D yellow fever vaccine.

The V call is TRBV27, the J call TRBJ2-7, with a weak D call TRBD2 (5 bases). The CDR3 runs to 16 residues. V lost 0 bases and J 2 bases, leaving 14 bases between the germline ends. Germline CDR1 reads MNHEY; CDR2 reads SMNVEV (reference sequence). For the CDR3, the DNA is TGTGCCAGCAGTTTATCGGGCGGCCGGGGAGCCTACGAGCAGTACTTC. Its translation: CASSLSGGRGAYEQYF.

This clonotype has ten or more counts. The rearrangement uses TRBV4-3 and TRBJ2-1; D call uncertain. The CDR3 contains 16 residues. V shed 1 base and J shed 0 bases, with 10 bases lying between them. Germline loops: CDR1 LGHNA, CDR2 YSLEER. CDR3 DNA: TGCGCCAGCAGCCAAGTTTTGCACAGCTCCTACAATGAGCAGTTCTTC. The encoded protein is CASSQVLHSSYNEQFF.

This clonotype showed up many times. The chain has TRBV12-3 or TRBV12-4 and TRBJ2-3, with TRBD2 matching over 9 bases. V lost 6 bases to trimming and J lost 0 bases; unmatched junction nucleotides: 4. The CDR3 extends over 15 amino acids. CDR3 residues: CASRRTSDSTDTQYF. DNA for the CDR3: TGTGCCAGCAGACGGACTAGCGACAGCACAGATACGCAGTATTTT.

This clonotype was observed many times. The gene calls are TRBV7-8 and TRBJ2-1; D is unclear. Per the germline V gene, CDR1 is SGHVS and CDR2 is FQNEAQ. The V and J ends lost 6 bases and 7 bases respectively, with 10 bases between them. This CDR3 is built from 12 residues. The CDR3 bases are TGTGCCAGCAGACCTCTGGAGAATGAGCAGTTCTTC. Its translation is CASRPLENEQFF.

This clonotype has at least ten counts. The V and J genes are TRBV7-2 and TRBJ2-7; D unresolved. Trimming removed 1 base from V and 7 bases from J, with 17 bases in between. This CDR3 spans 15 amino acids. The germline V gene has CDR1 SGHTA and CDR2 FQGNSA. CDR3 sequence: CASSLEPGSLGEQYF. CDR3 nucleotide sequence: TGTGCCAGCAGCTTAGAACCCGGATCCCTGGGGGAGCAGTACTTC.

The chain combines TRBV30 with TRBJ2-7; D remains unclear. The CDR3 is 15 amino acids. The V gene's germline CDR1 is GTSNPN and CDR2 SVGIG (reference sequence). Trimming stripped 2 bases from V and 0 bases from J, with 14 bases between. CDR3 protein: CAWSYRGVSSYEQYF. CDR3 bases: TGTGCCTGGAGTTATCGAGGTGTCAGCTCCTACGAGCAGTACTTC. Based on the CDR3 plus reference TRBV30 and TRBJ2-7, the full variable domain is SQTIHQWPATLVQPVGSPLSLECTVEGTSNPNLYWYRQAAGRGLQLLFYSVGIGQISSEVPQNLSASRPQDRQFILSSKKLLLSDSGFYLCAWSYRGVSSYEQYFGPGTRLTVT.